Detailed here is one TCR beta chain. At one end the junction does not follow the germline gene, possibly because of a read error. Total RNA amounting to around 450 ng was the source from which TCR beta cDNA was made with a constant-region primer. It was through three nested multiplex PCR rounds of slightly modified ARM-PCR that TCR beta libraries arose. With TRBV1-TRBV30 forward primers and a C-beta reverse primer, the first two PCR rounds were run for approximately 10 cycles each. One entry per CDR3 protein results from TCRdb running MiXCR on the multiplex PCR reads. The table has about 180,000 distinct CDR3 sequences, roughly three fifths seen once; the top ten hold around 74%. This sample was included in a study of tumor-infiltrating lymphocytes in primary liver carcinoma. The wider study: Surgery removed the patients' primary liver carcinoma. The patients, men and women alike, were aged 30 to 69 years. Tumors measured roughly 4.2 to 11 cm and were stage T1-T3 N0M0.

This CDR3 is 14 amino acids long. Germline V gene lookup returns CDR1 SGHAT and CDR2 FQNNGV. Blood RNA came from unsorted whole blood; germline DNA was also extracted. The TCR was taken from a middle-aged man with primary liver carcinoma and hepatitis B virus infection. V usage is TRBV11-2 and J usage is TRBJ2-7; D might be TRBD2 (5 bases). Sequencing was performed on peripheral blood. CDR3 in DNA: TGTGCCAGCGCCTTGAACCCGGGATCGGACGAGCGGTACTTC. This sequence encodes CASALNPGSDERYF.